Sequencing of this T cell receptor beta chain was carried out in a study of blood T cell repertoires in COVID-19. Libraries were prepared by immunoSEQ multiplex PCR; TCRdb keeps only in-frame clonotypes and omits some of them. Of around 160,000 clones detected, over 80% appear once; the ten largest clones hold 10% to 15%. The germline CDR1 and CDR2 sequences are MDHEN and SYDVKM. The CDR3 loop spans 15 amino acids. V lost 3 bases and J 7 bases, leaving 13 bases between the germline ends. The J gene is TRBJ1-6, the V gene TRBV28; D is possibly TRBD1 (5 bases). Sequences were obtained from PBMCs or T cells enriched from blood (not recorded which). This clonotype was obtained from a woman aged 60-70 years who had recovered from COVID-19. For the CDR3, the DNA is TGTGCCAGCAGTTTGGCGGGACCGGAGAATTCACCCCTCCACTTT. As protein: CASSLAGPENSPLHF.